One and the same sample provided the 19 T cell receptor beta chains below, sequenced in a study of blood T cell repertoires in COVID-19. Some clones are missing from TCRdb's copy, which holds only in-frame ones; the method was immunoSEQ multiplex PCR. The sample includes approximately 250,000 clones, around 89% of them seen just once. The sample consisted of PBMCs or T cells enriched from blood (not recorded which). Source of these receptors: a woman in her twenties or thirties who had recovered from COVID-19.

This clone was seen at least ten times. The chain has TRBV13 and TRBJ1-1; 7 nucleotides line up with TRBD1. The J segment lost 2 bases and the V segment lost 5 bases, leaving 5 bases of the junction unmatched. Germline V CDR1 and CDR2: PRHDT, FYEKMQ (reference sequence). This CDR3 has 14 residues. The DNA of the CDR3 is TGTGCCAGCAGCGCCGGGACAGCAAACACTGAAGCTTTCTTT. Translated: CASSAGTANTEAFF. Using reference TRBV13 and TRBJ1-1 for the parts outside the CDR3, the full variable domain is AAGVIQSPRHLIKEKRETATLKCYPIPRHDTVYWYQQGPGQDPQFLISFYEKMQSDKGSIPDRFSAQQFSDYHSELNMSSLELGDSALYFCASSAGTANTEAFFGQGTRLTVV.

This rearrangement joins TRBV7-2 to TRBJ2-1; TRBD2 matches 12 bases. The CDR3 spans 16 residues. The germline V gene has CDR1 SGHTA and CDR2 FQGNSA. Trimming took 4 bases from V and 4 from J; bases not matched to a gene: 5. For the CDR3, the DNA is TGTGCCAGCAGCTCCTCCGGGACTAGCGGGTACAATGAGCAGTTCTTC. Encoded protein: CASSSSGTSGYNEQFF.

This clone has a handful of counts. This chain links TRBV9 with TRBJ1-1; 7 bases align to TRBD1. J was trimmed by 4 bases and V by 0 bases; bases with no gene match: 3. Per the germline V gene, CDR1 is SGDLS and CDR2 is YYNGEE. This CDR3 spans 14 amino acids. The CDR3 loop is CASSVDEGATEAFF. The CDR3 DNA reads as TGTGCCAGCAGCGTAGATGAGGGGGCCACTGAAGCTTTCTTT. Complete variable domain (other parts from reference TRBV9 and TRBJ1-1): DSGVTQTPKHLITATGQRVTLRCSPRSGDLSVYWYQQSLDQGLQFLIQYYNGEERAKGNILERFSAQQFPDLHSELNLSSLELGDSALYFCASSVDEGATEAFFGQGTRLTVV.

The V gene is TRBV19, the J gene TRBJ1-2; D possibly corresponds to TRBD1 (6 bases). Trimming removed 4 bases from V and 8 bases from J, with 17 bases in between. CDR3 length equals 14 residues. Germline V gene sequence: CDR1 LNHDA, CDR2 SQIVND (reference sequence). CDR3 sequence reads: CASSTDRRIGGYTF. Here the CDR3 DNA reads TGTGCCAGTAGTACCGACAGGAGGATCGGGGGCTACACCTTC.

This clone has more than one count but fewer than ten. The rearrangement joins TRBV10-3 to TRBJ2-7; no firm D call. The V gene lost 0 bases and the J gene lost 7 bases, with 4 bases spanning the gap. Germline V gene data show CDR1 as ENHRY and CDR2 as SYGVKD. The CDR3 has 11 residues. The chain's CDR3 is CAISESREQYF. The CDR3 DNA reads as TGTGCCATCAGTGAGTCGCGGGAGCAGTACTTC.

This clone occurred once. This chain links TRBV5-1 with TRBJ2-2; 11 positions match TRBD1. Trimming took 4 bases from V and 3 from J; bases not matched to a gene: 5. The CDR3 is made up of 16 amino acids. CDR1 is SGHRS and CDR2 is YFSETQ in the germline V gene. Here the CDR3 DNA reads TGCGCCAGCAGCGCCCGGACAGGGGGCGACACCGGGGAGCTGTTTTTT. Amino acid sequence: CASSARTGGDTGELFF. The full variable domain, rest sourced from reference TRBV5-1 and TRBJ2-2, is KAGVTQTPRYLIKTRGQQVTLSCSPISGHRSVSWYQQTPGQGLQFLFEYFSETQRNKGNFPGRFSGRQFSNSRSEMNVSTLELGDSALYLCASSARTGGDTGELFFGEGSRLTVL.

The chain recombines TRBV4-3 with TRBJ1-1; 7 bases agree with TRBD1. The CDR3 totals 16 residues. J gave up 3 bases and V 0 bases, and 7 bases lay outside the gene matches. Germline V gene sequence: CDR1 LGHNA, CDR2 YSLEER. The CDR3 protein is CASSQDRVQGDTEAFF. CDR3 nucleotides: TGCGCCAGCAGCCAAGATCGAGTGCAGGGGGACACTGAAGCTTTCTTT.

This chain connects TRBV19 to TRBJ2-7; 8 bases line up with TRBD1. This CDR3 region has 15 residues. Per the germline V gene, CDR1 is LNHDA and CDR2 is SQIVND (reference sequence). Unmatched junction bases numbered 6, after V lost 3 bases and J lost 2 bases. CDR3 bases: TGTGCCAGTAGTATGGGACAGGATTTAGCCTACGAGCAGTACTTC. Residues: CASSMGQDLAYEQYF.

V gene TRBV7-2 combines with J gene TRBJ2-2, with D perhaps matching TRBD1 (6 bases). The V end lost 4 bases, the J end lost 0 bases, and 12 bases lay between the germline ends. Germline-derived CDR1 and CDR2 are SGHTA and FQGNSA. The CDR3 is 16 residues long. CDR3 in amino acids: CASSYSQGPNTGELFF. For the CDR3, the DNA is TGTGCCAGCAGCTATTCACAGGGTCCGAACACCGGGGAGCTGTTTTTT.

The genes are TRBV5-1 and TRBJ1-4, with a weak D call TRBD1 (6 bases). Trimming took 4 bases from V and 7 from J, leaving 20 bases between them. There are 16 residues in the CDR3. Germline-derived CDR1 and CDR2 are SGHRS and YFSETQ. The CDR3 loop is CASSLGTYRVSEKLFF. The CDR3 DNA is TGCGCCAGCAGCCTGGGGACCTACAGGGTCTCTGAAAAACTGTTTTTT.

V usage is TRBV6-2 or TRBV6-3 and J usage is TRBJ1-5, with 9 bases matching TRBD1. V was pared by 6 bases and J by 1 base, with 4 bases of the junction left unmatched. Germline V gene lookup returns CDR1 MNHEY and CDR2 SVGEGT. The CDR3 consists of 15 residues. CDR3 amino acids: CASSWDRVSNQPQHF. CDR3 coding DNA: TGTGCCAGCAGCTGGGACAGGGTGAGCAATCAGCCCCAGCATTTT.

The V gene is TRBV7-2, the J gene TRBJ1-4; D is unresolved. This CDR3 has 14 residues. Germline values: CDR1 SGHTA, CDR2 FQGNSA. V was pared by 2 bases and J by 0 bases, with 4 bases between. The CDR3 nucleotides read TGTGCCAGCAGCTTACAGGCAACTAATGAAAAACTGTTTTTT. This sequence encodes CASSLQATNEKLFF.

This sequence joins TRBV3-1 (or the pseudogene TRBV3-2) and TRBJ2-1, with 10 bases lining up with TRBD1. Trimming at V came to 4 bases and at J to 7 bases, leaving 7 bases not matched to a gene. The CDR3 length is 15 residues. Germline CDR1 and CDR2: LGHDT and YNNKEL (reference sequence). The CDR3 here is CASSPDRGIRNEQFF. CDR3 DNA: TGTGCCAGCAGCCCGGACAGGGGGATTCGAAATGAGCAGTTCTTC.

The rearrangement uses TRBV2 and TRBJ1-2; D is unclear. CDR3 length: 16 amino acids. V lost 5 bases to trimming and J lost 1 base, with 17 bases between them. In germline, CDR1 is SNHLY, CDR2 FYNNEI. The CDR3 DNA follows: TGTGCCAGCAGTACCCTGATGGGAGGGCTTAACTATGGCTACACCTTC. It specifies CASSTLMGGLNYGYTF.

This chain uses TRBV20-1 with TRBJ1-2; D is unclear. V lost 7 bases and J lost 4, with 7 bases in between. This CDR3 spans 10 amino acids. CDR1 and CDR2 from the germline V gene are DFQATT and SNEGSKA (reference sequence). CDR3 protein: CSVKSYGYTF. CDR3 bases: TGCAGTGTTAAATCCTATGGCTACACCTTC.

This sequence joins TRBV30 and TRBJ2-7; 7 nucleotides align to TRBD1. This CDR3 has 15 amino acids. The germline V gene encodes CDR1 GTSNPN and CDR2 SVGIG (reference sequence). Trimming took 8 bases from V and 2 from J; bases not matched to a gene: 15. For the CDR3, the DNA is TGTGCCACTTCAAGGTTTCAGGGGGTAACCTACGAGCAGTACTTC. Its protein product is CATSRFQGVTYEQYF.

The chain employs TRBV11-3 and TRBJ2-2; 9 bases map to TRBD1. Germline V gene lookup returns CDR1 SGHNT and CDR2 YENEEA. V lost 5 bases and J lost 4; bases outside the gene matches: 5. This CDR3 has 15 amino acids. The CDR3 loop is CASSLDRGFTGELFF. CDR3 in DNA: TGTGCCAGCAGCCTCGACAGGGGGTTCACCGGGGAGCTGTTTTTT.

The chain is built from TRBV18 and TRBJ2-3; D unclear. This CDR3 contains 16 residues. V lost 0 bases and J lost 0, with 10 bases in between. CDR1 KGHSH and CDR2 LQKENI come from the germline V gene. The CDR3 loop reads CASSPPLRSSTDTQYF. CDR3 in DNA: TGTGCCAGCTCACCACCGCTACGGTCTAGCACAGATACGCAGTATTTT. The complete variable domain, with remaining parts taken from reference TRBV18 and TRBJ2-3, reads NAGVMQNPRHLVRRRGQEARLRCSPMKGHSHVYWYRQLPEEGLKFMVYLQKENIIDESGMPKERFSAEFPKEGPSILRIQQVVRGDSAAYFCASSPPLRSSTDTQYFGPGTRLTVL.

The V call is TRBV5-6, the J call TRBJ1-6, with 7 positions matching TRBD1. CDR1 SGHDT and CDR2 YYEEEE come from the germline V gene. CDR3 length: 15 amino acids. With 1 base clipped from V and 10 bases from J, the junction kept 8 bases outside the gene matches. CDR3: CASSLITQGESPLHF. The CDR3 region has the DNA TGTGCCAGCAGCTTGATAACTCAGGGGGAATCACCCCTCCACTTT.